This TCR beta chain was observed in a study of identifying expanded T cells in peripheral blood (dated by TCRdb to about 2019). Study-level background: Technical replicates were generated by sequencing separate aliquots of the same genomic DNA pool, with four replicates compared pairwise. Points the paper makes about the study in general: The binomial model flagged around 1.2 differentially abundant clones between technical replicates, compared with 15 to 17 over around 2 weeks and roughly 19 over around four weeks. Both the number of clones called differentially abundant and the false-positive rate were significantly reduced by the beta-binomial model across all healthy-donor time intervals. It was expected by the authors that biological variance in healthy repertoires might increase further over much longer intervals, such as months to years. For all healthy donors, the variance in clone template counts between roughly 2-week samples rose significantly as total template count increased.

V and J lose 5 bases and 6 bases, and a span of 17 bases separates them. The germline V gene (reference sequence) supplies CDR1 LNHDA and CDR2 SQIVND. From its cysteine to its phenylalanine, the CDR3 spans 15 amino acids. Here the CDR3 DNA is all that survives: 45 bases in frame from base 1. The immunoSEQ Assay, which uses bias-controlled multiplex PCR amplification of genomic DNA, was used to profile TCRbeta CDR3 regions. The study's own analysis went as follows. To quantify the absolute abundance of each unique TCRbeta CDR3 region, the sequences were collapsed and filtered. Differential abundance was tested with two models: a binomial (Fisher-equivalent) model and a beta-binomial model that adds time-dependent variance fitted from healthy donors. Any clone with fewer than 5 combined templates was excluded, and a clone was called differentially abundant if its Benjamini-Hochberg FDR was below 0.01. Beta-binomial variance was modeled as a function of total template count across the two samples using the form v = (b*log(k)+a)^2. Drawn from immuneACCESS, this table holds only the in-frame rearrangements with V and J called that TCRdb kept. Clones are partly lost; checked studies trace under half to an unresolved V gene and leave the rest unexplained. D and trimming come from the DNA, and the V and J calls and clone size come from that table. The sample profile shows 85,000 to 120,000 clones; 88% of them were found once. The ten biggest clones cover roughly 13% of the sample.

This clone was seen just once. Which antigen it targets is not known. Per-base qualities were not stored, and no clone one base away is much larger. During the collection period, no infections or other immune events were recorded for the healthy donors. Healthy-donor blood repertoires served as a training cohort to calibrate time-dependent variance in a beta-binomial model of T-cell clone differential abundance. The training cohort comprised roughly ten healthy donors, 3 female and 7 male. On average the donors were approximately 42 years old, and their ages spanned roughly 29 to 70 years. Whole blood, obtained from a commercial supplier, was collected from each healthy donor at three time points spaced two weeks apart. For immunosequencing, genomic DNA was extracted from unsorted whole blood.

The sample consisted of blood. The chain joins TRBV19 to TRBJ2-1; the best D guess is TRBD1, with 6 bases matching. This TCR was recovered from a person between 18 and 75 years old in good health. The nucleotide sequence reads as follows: TGTGCCAGTAGTGCGATCGGACAGCCGGTCAATGAGCAGTTCTTC. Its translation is CASSAIGQPVNEQFF.